This T cell receptor (beta chain) was sequenced during a study of shared clonotypes between healthy human individuals. In this sample, this clone turned up a few times. Distinct nucleotide sequences in the sample also encode this CDR3. There are 13 residues in the CDR3. The germline V gene encodes CDR1 SNHLY and CDR2 FYNNEI. Germline trimming cut 5 bases from V and 3 bases from J; bases unmatched to any gene: 2. The repertoire was sequenced with immunoSEQ multiplex PCR; TCRdb's copy has only in-frame clones and lacks some. Among roughly 2.5 million clones listed, approximately 90% were seen once. The source is a man younger than 30 in good health. Sequencing was performed on naive CD4+ T cells sorted from blood. The subset is: CD45RA+ positively selected. The chain links TRBV2 to TRBJ1-2; 8 positions agree with TRBD1. The CDR3 sequence is CASSSDRDYGYTF. CDR3 DNA sequence: TGTGCCAGCAGTTCGGACAGGGACTATGGCTACACCTTC.